Below are 21 T cell receptor beta chains sequenced from a single sample in a study of shared clonotypes between healthy human individuals. The repertoire was sequenced with immunoSEQ multiplex PCR; TCRdb's copy has only in-frame clones and lacks some. The data hold hundreds of thousands of clones, with nearly 98% observed a single time. Terminally differentiated effector memory CD45RA+ cells were left out of the naive CD8 fraction, which was CD45RO-negative and positively selected for CCR7. The sample comprised naive CD8+ T cells sorted from blood. The receptors come from a man in his thirties or forties in good health.

The chain employs TRBV4-3 and TRBJ2-1, with 7 bases matching TRBD2. Germline CDR1 LGHNA, CDR2 YSLEER. V lost 4 bases to trimming and J lost 2 bases; unmatched junction nucleotides: 8. The length of the CDR3 is 16 residues. In nucleotides, the CDR3 is TGCGCCAGCAGCCCTTTAATGCGGGAGACCTACAATGAGCAGTTCTTC. Translated, it gives CASSPLMRETYNEQFF.

As regards this clone: One end of the junction is discordant with germline, which a read error may explain. J is TRBJ2-1 and V is TRBV9, with 13 bases lining up with TRBD2. This CDR3 spans 14 amino acids. Germline values: CDR1 SGDLS, CDR2 YYNGEE. This CDR3 reads CASSVGTSGSPNLF. The DNA of the CDR3 is TGTGCCAGCAGCGTAGGGACTAGCGGGAGCCCGAACCTCTTC.

The chain couples TRBV5-4 to TRBJ1-1; 7 bases line up with TRBD1. V was pared by 3 bases and J by 6 bases, with 2 bases of the junction left unmatched. Germline CDR1 and CDR2: SGHNT and YYREEE (reference sequence). The CDR3 is made up of 12 amino acids. The CDR3 nucleotides read TGTGCCAGCAGCTGGACAGGTCCTGAAGCTTTCTTT. The encoded protein is CASSWTGPEAFF. Complete variable domain (other parts from reference TRBV5-4 and TRBJ1-1): ETGVTQSPTHLIKTRGQQVTLRCSSQSGHNTVSWYQQALGQGPQFIFQYYREEENGRGNFPPRFSGLQFPNYSSELNVNALELDDSALYLCASSWTGPEAFFGQGTRLTVV.

The rearrangement uses TRBV7-6 and TRBJ2-3; 11 bases map to TRBD1. J was trimmed by 3 bases and V by 5 bases; bases with no gene match: 4. CDR1 and CDR2 from the germline V gene are SGHVS and FNYEAQ. This CDR3 has 15 residues. CDR3 coding DNA: TGTGCCAGCAGCGCGGGGACAGGGGGGACAGATACGCAGTATTTT. Its protein product is CASSAGTGGTDTQYF.

The chain uses TRBV6-4 and TRBJ2-3; D is unclear. The CDR3 covers 13 residues. Germline CDR1 reads MRHNA; CDR2 reads SNTAGT. V was cut by 2 bases and J by 2 bases, with 5 bases left in between. The CDR3 loop is CASSDRFTDTQYF. The CDR3 DNA follows: TGTGCCAGCAGTGACAGATTCACAGATACGCAGTATTTT.

V usage is TRBV4-1 and J usage is TRBJ2-7; TRBD2 matches 14 bases. The junction had 9 bases not matched to a gene; V was cut back by 3 bases and J by 2 bases. The CDR3 contains 18 residues. CDR1 is MGHRA and CDR2 is YSYEKL in the germline V gene. The CDR3 loop reads CASSHPGTSGSSAYEQYF. The CDR3 bases are TGCGCCAGCAGCCATCCCGGGACTAGCGGGAGTAGCGCCTACGAGCAGTACTTC.

CDR3 protein: CASSEAKGTPSSYEQYF. The CDR3 DNA is TGTGCCAGCAGTGAAGCGAAAGGGACCCCCAGCTCCTACGAGCAGTACTTC. The J gene is TRBJ2-7, the V gene TRBV2; D may correspond to TRBD1 or TRBD2 (5 bases each). Trimming took off 0 bases at V and 0 bases at J, with 15 bases between the two ends. Germline V CDR1 and CDR2: SNHLY, FYNNEI. The CDR3 runs to 17 residues.

V and J are TRBV28 and TRBJ2-7; a possible D gene is TRBD2 (5 bases). The ends were cut back, 7 bases at V and 2 bases at J, with 27 bases in the middle. The CDR3 runs 18 residues. Germline loops: CDR1 MDHEN, CDR2 SYDVKM. The CDR3 loop is CASNPPAARPTGTYEQYF. The CDR3 nucleotides read TGTGCCAGCAACCCCCCAGCGGCTAGGCCAACCGGGACCTACGAGCAGTACTTC. The full variable domain, rest sourced from reference TRBV28 and TRBJ2-7, is DVKVTQSSRYLVKRTGEKVFLECVQDMDHENMFWYRQDPGLGLRLIYFSYDVKMKEKGDIPEGYSVSREKKERFSLILESASTNQTSMYLCASNPPAARPTGTYEQYFGPGTRLTVT.

This chain links TRBV11-2 with TRBJ2-1; 8 bases match TRBD2. This CDR3 spans 13 amino acids. From germline, CDR1 is SGHAT and CDR2 FQNNGV. J gave up 7 bases and V 8 bases, and 7 bases lay outside the gene matches. CDR3: CASVSGSWNEQFF. In DNA, the CDR3 is TGTGCCAGCGTGAGCGGGAGTTGGAATGAGCAGTTCTTC.

The chain couples TRBV29-1 to TRBJ1-1, with D hard to call. The CDR3 has 12 residues. The germline CDR1 and CDR2 sequences are SQVTM and ANQGSEA. Trimming cost V 2 bases and J 6 bases, with 10 bases left between them. This chain's CDR3 is CSVEHDRPEAFF. The CDR3 bases are TGCAGCGTTGAACACGATCGGCCTGAAGCTTTCTTT.

The chain carries TRBV6-1 and TRBJ2-1; 7 positions agree with TRBD2. The trim removed 1 base at V and 6 bases at J, leaving 12 bases unmatched. Germline V lookup: CDR1 MNHNS, CDR2 SASEGT. This CDR3 has 17 amino acids. The DNA of the CDR3 is TGTGCCAGCAGTGAAGGGAGGGGCCAACCGGGGGGCAATGAGCAGTTCTTC. Its protein product is CASSEGRGQPGGNEQFF.

The chain carries TRBV9 and TRBJ2-3; D might be TRBD2 (5 bases). The germline CDR1 and CDR2 sequences are SGDLS and YYNGEE. This CDR3 is 14 amino acids long. V was trimmed by 3 bases and J by 1 base, leaving 9 bases between them. The CDR3 DNA follows: TGTGCCAGCAGCGGCGGCGGGCGCACAGATACGCAGTATTTT. Protein product: CASSGGGRTDTQYF. The full variable domain, its missing parts supplied by reference TRBV9 and TRBJ2-3, is DSGVTQTPKHLITATGQRVTLRCSPRSGDLSVYWYQQSLDQGLQFLIQYYNGEERAKGNILERFSAQQFPDLHSELNLSSLELGDSALYFCASSGGGRTDTQYFGPGTRLTVL.

The chain employs TRBV9 and TRBJ2-2, with TRBD2 matching 9 bases. Germline V gives CDR1 SGDLS, CDR2 YYNGEE. The CDR3 is 20 amino acids. V gave up 4 bases and J gave up 0 bases; unmatched junction bases: 16. The CDR3 nucleotides are TGTGCCAGCAGCCCGCTTCCTTTCGGGCGGGAGGGCCCGAACACCGGGGAGCTGTTTTTT. Protein sequence: CASSPLPFGREGPNTGELFF.

The chain uses TRBV5-6 and TRBJ2-1, with TRBD2 identical over 11 bases. V gave up 2 bases and J gave up 6 bases; unmatched junction bases: 1. Germline CDR1 is SGHDT and CDR2 is YYEEEE. The CDR3 runs 14 residues. The CDR3 here is CASSLTSGSNEQFF. DNA for the CDR3: TGTGCCAGCAGCTTAACTAGCGGGAGCAATGAGCAGTTCTTC.

CDR3 nucleotide sequence: TGTGCCAGCAGTCCGGGACAGGGGTTGGGCGGGGAGCTGTTTTTT. Translation gives CASSPGQGLGGELFF. The V gene is TRBV28, the J gene TRBJ2-2, with 10 bases lining up with TRBD1. This CDR3 contains 15 residues. V dropped 5 bases and J dropped 7; count of bases not matched to a gene: 7. Germline assignment: CDR1 MDHEN and CDR2 SYDVKM.

V is TRBV10-3 and J is TRBJ2-7; TRBD2 is a possible D gene (6 bases). V was cut by 10 bases and J by 0 bases, with 16 bases left in between. The CDR3 has 14 residues. Germline lookup yields CDR1 ENHRY and CDR2 SYGVKD. CDR3 in DNA: TGTGCCACCATCAATAGCGGATTCTCCTACGAGCAGTACTTC. Translating gives CATINSGFSYEQYF.

This chain joins TRBV7-2 and TRBJ2-5, with D possibly TRBD1 on 6 matching bases. Trimming removed 4 bases from V and 1 base from J, with 10 bases in between. This CDR3 comprises 14 residues. Germline CDR1 is SGHTA and CDR2 is FQGNSA. CDR3 sequence reads: CASSSQGSQETQYF. The CDR3 nucleotides read TGTGCCAGCAGCTCACAGGGATCCCAAGAGACCCAGTACTTC.

The J gene is TRBJ2-1, the V gene TRBV27, with a weak D call TRBD1 (6 bases). In germline, CDR1 is MNHEY, CDR2 SMNVEV (reference sequence). The CDR3 is made up of 15 amino acids. The V gene lost 3 bases and the J gene lost 4 bases, with 13 bases spanning the gap. Written as DNA, the CDR3 is TGTGCCAGCAGTTTCCAATACACAGGGTACAATGAGCAGTTCTTC. It specifies CASSFQYTGYNEQFF.

CDR3 DNA sequence: TGTGCCAGCAGTTATAGCGGGAGTTTAGATACGCAGTATTTT. It yields the protein CASSYSGSLDTQYF. The rearrangement joins TRBV27 to TRBJ2-3; 9 bases match TRBD2. The CDR3 covers 14 residues. Looked up from germline, CDR1 is MNHEY and CDR2 is SMNVEV (reference sequence). The junction had 4 bases not matched to a gene; V was cut back by 4 bases and J by 5 bases.

The chain employs TRBV30 and TRBJ2-3; the D gene is possibly TRBD2 (6 bases). The CDR3 runs 16 residues. With 3 bases removed from V and 6 bases from J, the gap between germline ends came to 22 bases. The germline V gene encodes CDR1 GTSNPN and CDR2 SVGIG (reference sequence). Here the CDR3 reads CAWSGGEAKAKDTQYF. In DNA, the CDR3 is TGTGCCTGGAGCGGCGGGGAAGCCAAGGCGAAGGATACGCAGTATTTT.

The rearrangement joins TRBV10-3 to TRBJ1-2; D is unresolved. CDR3 size: 10 residues. CDR1 is ENHRY and CDR2 is SYGVKD in the germline V gene. V lost 10 bases to trimming and J lost 3 bases, with 6 bases between them. CDR3 in DNA: TGTGCCACGGGCTACTATGGCTACACCTTC. Amino acid sequence: CATGYYGYTF.